This T cell receptor beta chain was identified during a study of beta chain features in type 1 diabetes (dated by TCRdb to about 2018). Regarding the complete study: No differences in mean age, gender distribution, total cell number or subset yield were found between patients and healthy donors. Across all samples, 90 million to 130 million sorted cells were examined, and cell number per subset correlated strongly with RNA yield. The study compared the TCRB repertoires of sorted circulating CD4+ T cell subsets in recently diagnosed type 1 diabetes patients with those in matched healthy donors. Whereas all 28 donors provided naive and central memory subsets, regulatory and stem cell-like memory subsets were isolated from just 8 patients and roughly 8 healthy donors. The study at large found these results: Because cDNA was sequenced instead of genomic DNA, activated cells with high expression could be over-represented, although the groups did not differ in activation or CD3 levels. A moderate but significant shortening of TCRB CDR3 length was observed in type 1 diabetes patients in all four CD4+ subsets. Shorter templates might have been favored by PCR, but patient and control samples were amplified and corrected together, so both groups would have been affected equally by any skew. Only small numbers of individuals were included in the HLA sub-analyses, which left unresolved whether HLA type had any influence on TCRB rearrangement. At VDJ recombination sites, type 1 diabetes patients had fewer insertions and more deleted nucleotides, which implies abnormalities in thymic rearrangement. Naive, central memory and regulatory TCRB repertoires appeared more similar among patients than among healthy donors.

A single peripheral blood draw of around 0.11 L on average was collected from each donor into heparinised tubes. Using a panel that included CD45RO, CCR7, CD25, CD127, CD95 and CD27, naive, central memory, regulatory and stem cell-like memory CD4+ T cells were sorted on a BD FACSAria II. All sorted populations exceeded 95% purity. PBMCs were isolated right away by Lymphoprep density gradient centrifugation and were stained directly, without culture. To minimize batch effects, samples were stained and sorted in pairs, one healthy donor with one patient per experiment. At the junction V is shortened by 1 base and J by 5 bases, with 12 bases in between. The germline V gene sets CDR1 to SGHAT and CDR2 to FQNNGV. The CDR3 spans 14 residues, from the cysteine through the phenylalanine. The DNA shown is the 42-base CDR3, in frame from base 1. The entire amount of isolated RNA was reverse transcribed using the High Capacity cDNA Reverse Transcription Kit, so the sequenced TCRB transcripts were expressed ones. Naive, central memory and regulatory T cell samples underwent deep immunoSEQ sequencing, averaging around 3.6 million total reads per sample. After sorted cells were lysed in RLT buffer, RNA was extracted with DNase-treated RNeasy Micro or Mini kits, with the choice depending on cell number. Each cell subset was processed separately to prevent cross-contamination, with patient and healthy donor samples processed together. The immunoSEQ multiplex PCR was used to amplify TCRB sequences from cDNA, generating 87-bp fragments that spanned the CDR3 region. Amplicons were sequenced on the Illumina HiSeq platform. Processing in the source paper ran as follows. Synthetic template baselines were used to correct PCR bias computationally, reads within Hamming distance 2 were collapsed, and singletons that could not be merged were discarded. Reads were aligned to IMGT to assign V, D and J genes, CDR3 length, and insertions or deletions at six rearrangement sites. Within each subset, clonotype counts were normalized to sorted cell number, after which true diversity and Gini coefficients were computed with the tcR R package. The overlap coefficient, calculated on TCRB nucleotide sequences, was used to measure repertoire sharing. The immuneACCESS repertoire file appears here via TCRdb, limited to in-frame rearrangements. These files lack a portion of the clones; in checked studies, under half of the deficit traces to unresolved V genes, and the cause of the others is not known. Clone size and the V and J calls come from that table; the DNA yielded D and trimming. The sample data list about 370,000 clones, and 9.6% of these were observed just once. The ten largest clones add up to about 0.6% of the sample.

For this clone: It has no known antigen specificity. Base qualities are not at hand, and no much larger clone is one base apart.

Sequencing was carried out using central memory CD4+ T cells from blood. This receptor chain uses TRBV11-2 and TRBJ2-7, and TRBD1 may be the D gene, going by 7 matching bases. This clonotype was obtained from a man younger than 40 with type 1 diabetes. CDR3 reads: CASSLATGRHEQYF. The nucleotide sequence is given as TGTGCCAGCAGCTTAGCGACAGGGAGGCACGAGCAGTACTTC.